This T cell receptor beta chain was captured in a study of T cells in Graves' hyperthyroidism and ophthalmopathy. Study as a whole: Blood from the periphery was taken at initial diagnosis, before any treatment. Study results and limitations: Most expanded thyroid clonotypes above 0.001 also appeared in blood. Stable hyperthyroidism was separated from ophthalmopathy by a model based on 13 V-J features.

The CDR3 loop spans 15 amino acids. Germline V gene sequence: CDR1 LNHDA, CDR2 SQIVND (reference sequence). V was pared by 2 bases and J by 7 bases, with 3 bases of the junction left unmatched. A note on this clonotype: What it recognizes is unknown.

From RNA transcripts, TCR beta CDR3 regions were amplified. Initially, a first-round RT-PCR of the TCR CDR3 employed the HTBI primer set. TCRdb redid the calling of the multiplex PCR reads with MiXCR, one entry per CDR3 protein. This table holds 600,000 to 900,000 distinct CDR3 sequences, around 15% found once. Sequenced sample: blood. The TCR was taken from a man aged 18 to 29 with Graves' hyperthyroidism. The chain has TRBV19 and TRBJ2-1, with TRBD2 matching 12 bases. As DNA, the CDR3 is TGTGCCAGTAGTATACTAGCGGGAGGGCTTAATGAGCAGTTCTTC. This codes for CASSILAGGLNEQFF. The whole variable domain, remainder taken from reference TRBV19 and TRBJ2-1, is DGGITQSPKYLFRKEGQNVTLSCEQNLNHDAMYWYRQDPGQGLRLIYYSQIVNDFQKGDIAEGYSVSREKKESFPLTVTSAQKNPTAFYLCASSILAGGLNEQFFGPGTRLTVL.